Detailed here is one T cell receptor (beta chain). The data were produced by immunoSEQ multiplex PCR, yet TCRdb's version contains in-frame clones alone and is incomplete. The sample holds tens of thousands of clones, 80% to 90% seen once. The sample originates from a study of T cell changes during pregnancy in multiple sclerosis. Sequences were derived from peripheral blood, sampled in the first trimester of pregnancy. The source of this sequence is a female donor in good health, enrolled as a control in a pregnancy study.

In DNA form, the CDR3 reads TGCGCCAGCAGTGATTACCGGACAGGGCCCCGTCCTGTGAACACTGAAGCTTTCTTT. It codes for CASSDYRTGPRPVNTEAFF. V usage is TRBV10-1 and J usage is TRBJ1-1; TRBD1 matches at 8 bases. The length of the CDR3 is 19 residues. J lost 0 bases, V lost 3 bases, and 15 bases had no gene match. CDR1 is WNHNN, CDR2 SYGVQD, per germline (reference sequence).